These 10 T cell receptor beta chains were sequenced from one sample in a study of blood T cell repertoires in COVID-19. Here immunoSEQ multiplex PCR was the method, and the copy in TCRdb shows in-frame clones only, minus some. The sample contains about 240,000 clones, 81% of which appear only once. The sequencing input was peripheral blood. These receptors all come from a woman aged 80 or over with COVID-19, enrolled during active disease.

This clone was detected a few times. The chain employs TRBV5-6 and TRBJ2-2; D may be TRBD2 (6 bases). CDR3 length equals 14 residues. V lost 1 base, J lost 6 bases, and 10 bases lay in between. The germline gives CDR1 SGHDT, CDR2 YYEEEE. This chain's CDR3 is CASSLKWRAGELFF. The CDR3 DNA sequence: TGTGCCAGCAGCTTGAAGTGGAGGGCCGGGGAGCTGTTTTTT.

The genes are TRBV27 and TRBJ1-1; the match to TRBD1 covers 7 bases. The CDR3 is 14 amino acids. V was clipped by 4 bases and J by 7 bases; unmatched bases: 9. Per the germline V gene, CDR1 is MNHEY and CDR2 is SMNVEV (reference sequence). In DNA form, the CDR3 reads TGTGCCAGCAGTTCATACGGGACAGCCGTTGAAGCTTTCTTT. This sequence encodes CASSSYGTAVEAFF.

This clone turned up a few times. V and J are TRBV5-6 and TRBJ1-1; 10 nucleotides align to TRBD1. Germline-derived CDR1 and CDR2 are SGHDT and YYEEEE. Trimming cost V 5 bases and J 7 bases; bases outside gene matches: 5. The CDR3 contains 13 residues. The CDR3 DNA follows: TGTGCCAGCAGTTGGGGACAGGGGCTTGAAGCTTTCTTT. As protein: CASSWGQGLEAFF. The full variable domain, in which reference TRBV5-6 and TRBJ1-1 provide the parts outside the CDR3, is DAGVTQSPTHLIKTRGQQVTLRCSPKSGHDTVSWYQQALGQGPQFIFQYYEEEERQRGNFPDRFSGHQFPNYSSELNVNALLLGDSALYLCASSWGQGLEAFFGQGTRLTVV.

The rearrangement uses TRBV3-1 (or the pseudogene TRBV3-2) and TRBJ2-1, with 7 bases that match TRBD2. Germline V gives CDR1 LGHDT, CDR2 YNNKEL (reference sequence). This CDR3 has 14 amino acids. Trimming removed 4 bases from V and 6 bases from J; junction bases left unmatched: 6. The CDR3 nucleotides are TGTGCCAGCAGCCCTGGACTAGTAGGCAATGAGCAGTTCTTC. This gives the protein CASSPGLVGNEQFF.

This clone was detected only once. The gene calls are TRBV28 and TRBJ1-2, with a tentative D call TRBD1 (6 bases). Deletions cut 2 bases from V and 7 bases from J, with 14 bases between. This CDR3 region has 14 residues. Germline CDR1 is MDHEN and CDR2 is SYDVKM. CDR3 sequence reads: CASSLAGGVAGYTF. CDR3 nucleotides: TGTGCCAGCAGTTTAGCTGGGGGCGTTGCTGGCTACACCTTC.

DNA of the CDR3: TGTGCCAGCAGTCCTGCGTCGGCAGGCTATCGTCGCTCTGGAAACACCATATATTTT. It encodes CASSPASAGYRRSGNTIYF. The chain joins TRBV28 to TRBJ1-3; no reliable D call. Deletions cut 5 bases from V and 0 bases from J, with 23 bases between. Germline V gives CDR1 MDHEN, CDR2 SYDVKM. The CDR3 length is 19 residues.

This chain links TRBV19 with TRBJ1-5; 8 bases match TRBD1. Germline V gives CDR1 LNHDA, CDR2 SQIVND (reference sequence). V dropped 8 bases and J dropped 6; count of bases not matched to a gene: 15. The CDR3 runs to 16 residues. CDR3 sequence: CASSDRDPRLGQPQHF. In DNA form, the CDR3 reads TGTGCCAGTTCGGACAGGGATCCCCGATTGGGTCAGCCCCAGCATTTT.

This chain's CDR3 is CASSSPRTGANTGELFF. In nucleotides, the CDR3 is TGTGCCAGCAGCTCGCCTCGAACGGGAGCGAACACCGGGGAGCTGTTTTTT. This sequence joins TRBV7-9 and TRBJ2-2; the D gene is possibly TRBD2 (6 bases). The CDR3 has 17 amino acids. Trimming shortened V by 4 bases and J by 0 bases, and 15 bases separated the two germline ends. Germline CDR1 SEHNR, CDR2 FQNEAQ (reference sequence). Filled out from reference TRBV7-9 and TRBJ2-2, the complete variable domain reads DTGVSQNPRHKITKRGQNVTFRCDPISEHNRLYWYRQTLGQGPEFLTYFQNEAQLEKSRLLSDRFSAERPKGSFSTLEIQRTEQGDSAMYLCASSSPRTGANTGELFFGEGSRLTVL.

In its sample, this clone was seen many times. The chain combines TRBV15 with TRBJ1-2; the D gene is possibly TRBD1 (5 bases). The V gene's germline CDR1 is LNHNV and CDR2 YYDKDF (reference sequence). V gave up 3 bases and J gave up 3 bases, with 11 bases separating them. The CDR3 runs 14 residues. CDR3 DNA sequence: TGTGCCACCAGCAGCTTCCTGACAGACTATGGCTACACCTTC. Amino acid sequence: CATSSFLTDYGYTF.

This clone was found once. The CDR3: CATSSRDRGHNEQFF. The CDR3 DNA is TGTGCCACCAGCAGCCGGGACAGGGGGCACAATGAGCAGTTCTTC. The V call is TRBV15, the J call TRBJ2-1; 12 bases agree with TRBD1. Trimming took 3 bases from V and 5 from J; bases not matched to a gene: 2. Germline assignment: CDR1 LNHNV and CDR2 YYDKDF (reference sequence). The CDR3 runs 15 residues.